This T cell receptor beta chain emerged from a study of vaccination effects on CD4 cells after COVID-19. Antigen-specific CD4+ T cells were first expanded with viral peptide pools by the ViraFEST assay and only then sequenced. With more than 9 days of culture completed, CD4+ T cells were isolated. Each participant was administered two doses of either the BNT162b2 or the mRNA-1273 vaccine. IL-2 medium was substituted for half the medium on days 3 and 7. Sequenced by immunoSEQ multiplex PCR; TCRdb stores in-frame clones only, minus some. The table lists more than 35,000 clones, approximately 82% of them singletons. CDR3 size: 11 residues. CDR1 and CDR2 from the germline V gene are DFQATT and SNEGSKA (reference sequence). Trimming took off 5 bases at V and 5 bases at J, with 7 bases between the two ends. With regard to this clone: No antigen is known for it.

Specimen: CD4+ T cells from PBMCs cultured with HCoV-NL63 spike peptides, collected after COVID-19 vaccination. This clonotype was obtained from a human donor who received a COVID-19 vaccine. Some clones in this sample may be carry-over from other donors' samples. The V gene is TRBV20-1, the J gene TRBJ1-3; D ambiguous. The CDR3 spells CSADLRNTIYF. The CDR3 nucleotides are TGCAGTGCTGATCTCAGAAACACCATATATTTT.